One sample yielded the 23 T cell receptor beta chains listed below, sequenced in a study of cytomegalovirus exposure and HLA in healthy donors. It was with 60 Vbeta and 13 Jbeta primers that the PCR ran. Using immunoSEQ multiplex PCR, the repertoire was profiled, and TCRdb retains in-frame clones only, with some absent. The sample has 79,000 or so clones; over 65% are singletons. The source material was PBMCs. The receptors were sampled from a woman between 35 and 50 years old in good health and CMV-seropositive.

This clone was recorded a few times. Since a far larger clone is one base different, this is likely a read error. This CDR3 is CSIGDNHNQPQHF. The CDR3 DNA follows: TGCAGCATTGGGGACAACCACAATCAGCCCCAGCATTTT. The chain recombines TRBV29-1 with TRBJ1-5, with D tentatively TRBD1 (6 bases). Germline values: CDR1 SQVTM, CDR2 ANQGSEA. The CDR3 has 13 amino acids. V was clipped by 8 bases and J by 3 bases, with 14 bases between them.

This chain joins TRBV6-5 and TRBJ2-7; tentative D call: TRBD1 (5 bases). The CDR3 runs 16 residues. Germline V lookup: CDR1 MNHEY, CDR2 SVGAGI. Trimming shortened V by 4 bases and J by 4 bases, and 20 bases separated the two germline ends. The CDR3 here is CASSSGSRQGTYEQYF. CDR3 bases: TGTGCCAGCAGTTCCGGTTCTCGGCAGGGAACGTACGAGCAGTACTTC.

This clone was seen only once. The chain couples TRBV4-1 to TRBJ2-2; TRBD2 matches at 7 bases. Unmatched junction bases numbered 14, after V lost 6 bases and J lost 4 bases. The CDR3 spans 17 residues. Germline V CDR1 and CDR2: MGHRA, YSYEKL. CDR3 sequence (DNA): TGCGCCAGCAGGGCAATAGGGCGGGAGAGAGGCACCGGGGAGCTGTTTTTT. Amino acid sequence: CASRAIGRERGTGELFF.

This clone has only a few counts. This chain uses TRBV27 with TRBJ1-4; the D gene is possibly TRBD1 (5 bases). The V end was cut by 7 bases, the J end by 4 bases, with 13 bases between. Germline lookup yields CDR1 MNHEY and CDR2 SMNVEV (reference sequence). The length of the CDR3 is 14 residues. The CDR3 region has the DNA TGTGCCAGCACCTCGGGACTGATTAATGAAAAACTGTTTTTT. It translates to CASTSGLINEKLFF.

The chain couples TRBV20-1 to TRBJ2-7, with TRBD1 as a possible D gene (5 bases). This CDR3 region has 10 residues. V gave up 5 bases and J gave up 6 bases, with 8 bases separating them. Germline V gene sequence: CDR1 DFQATT, CDR2 SNEGSKA (reference sequence). CDR3 DNA: TGCAGTGCTCTTAGGGGCGAGCAGTACTTC. Translating gives CSALRGEQYF.

This clone has more than one count but fewer than ten. This chain uses TRBV15 with TRBJ2-7; tentatively, D is TRBD2 (6 bases). Germline assignment: CDR1 LNHNV and CDR2 YYDKDF (reference sequence). Trimming pared 4 bases from V and 6 bases from J, leaving 22 bases between. This CDR3 spans 16 amino acids. CDR3 in DNA: TGTGCCACCAGCAAATTATGGGCATCGGGAGTCTCCGAGCAGTACTTC. Translating it yields CATSKLWASGVSEQYF. Filled out from reference TRBV15 and TRBJ2-7, the complete variable domain reads DAMVIQNPRYQVTQFGKPVTLSCSQTLNHNVMYWYQQKSSQAPKLLFHYYDKDFNNEADTPDNFQSRRPNTSFCFLDIRSPGLGDTAMYLCATSKLWASGVSEQYFGPGTRLTVT.

DNA for the CDR3: TGTGCCAGCAGCTTCAGGGTTGGGACTGAAGCTTTCTTT. It specifies CASSFRVGTEAFF. The chain recombines TRBV7-8 with TRBJ1-1, with D perhaps TRBD1 (5 bases). V lost 3 bases to trimming and J lost 5 bases, with 10 bases between them. CDR3 length equals 13 residues. From germline, CDR1 is SGHVS and CDR2 FQNEAQ.

The chain is built from TRBV2 and TRBJ1-6; 8 positions match TRBD1. CDR3 length: 16 amino acids. J gave up 10 bases and V 2 bases, and 10 bases lay outside the gene matches. Germline V gene data show CDR1 as SNHLY and CDR2 as FYNNEI. CDR3 residues: CASSELPRGRGSPLHF. CDR3 nucleotides: TGTGCCAGCAGTGAACTACCCAGGGGGCGCGGATCACCCCTCCACTTT.

As concerns this clone: It is likely a read error, because the conserved phenylalanine at the end of the CDR3 is missing. This sequence joins TRBV30 and TRBJ1-4, with TRBD1 identical over 7 bases. J lost 4 bases, V lost 4 bases, and 9 bases had no gene match. CDR3 length equals 15 residues. The germline CDR1 and CDR2 sequences are GTSNPN and SVGIG (reference sequence). CDR3 amino acids: CAWNSGQPYNEKLFV. For the CDR3, the DNA is TGTGCCTGGAATTCGGGACAGCCATATAATGAAAAACTGTTTGTT.

V usage is TRBV30 and J usage is TRBJ2-5; TRBD1 matches at 10 bases. Germline assignment: CDR1 GTSNPN and CDR2 SVGIG (reference sequence). V dropped 4 bases and J dropped 4; count of bases not matched to a gene: 9. The CDR3 runs to 15 residues. The DNA for the CDR3 is TGTGCCTGGAACCCGGGACAGGGGAGCCCAGAGACCCAGTACTTC. As protein: CAWNPGQGSPETQYF.

This chain links TRBV6-5 with TRBJ2-3, with D hard to call. V shed 2 bases and J shed 5 bases, with 8 bases lying between them. The germline gives CDR1 MNHEY, CDR2 SVGAGI. The CDR3 is made up of 13 amino acids. As DNA, the CDR3 is TGTGCCAGCAGTTACCGACTTGAAGATACGCAGTATTTT. Its protein product is CASSYRLEDTQYF.

The rearrangement uses TRBV25-1 and TRBJ1-1, with D uncertain. Germline V gene sequence: CDR1 MGHDK, CDR2 SYGVNS. The V and J ends lost 8 bases and 7 bases respectively, with 11 bases between them. This CDR3 comprises 11 residues. CDR3 bases: TGTGCCAGCGAGGAGTTCGGTGAAGCTTTCTTT. As protein: CASEEFGEAFF.

In its sample, this clone was seen a few times. The V gene is TRBV6-5, the J gene TRBJ1-1; D remains ambiguous. This CDR3 has 16 residues. Germline CDR1 MNHEY, CDR2 SVGAGI. Trimming took off 0 bases at V and 5 bases at J, with 16 bases between the two ends. CDR3 region: CASSYSAGQARTEAFF. The CDR3 DNA reads as TGTGCCAGCAGTTACTCCGCGGGCCAGGCGCGTACTGAAGCTTTCTTT.

Here the CDR3 DNA reads TGTGCCAGCAGTGGTGCGGCCTACGAGCAGTACTTC. It encodes CASSGAAYEQYF. The V call is TRBV2, the J call TRBJ2-7, with no clear D. CDR1 SNHLY and CDR2 FYNNEI come from the germline V gene. Trimming stripped 4 bases from V and 2 bases from J, with 6 bases between. This CDR3 is 12 amino acids long.

V is TRBV29-1 and J is TRBJ1-1; weak D call: TRBD1 (5 bases). Trimming cost V 4 bases and J 0 bases, with 9 bases left between them. The CDR3 has 13 amino acids. Germline V gene lookup returns CDR1 SQVTM and CDR2 ANQGSEA. CDR3 sequence (DNA): TGCAGCGTTGTTGTCAGGGTGAACACTGAAGCTTTCTTT. The encoded protein is CSVVVRVNTEAFF.

This clone came up a few times. This rearrangement joins TRBV6-6 to TRBJ1-1; possible D gene TRBD1, 6 bases. Germline lookup yields CDR1 MNHNY and CDR2 SVGAGI (reference sequence). The CDR3 is 16 residues long. The ends were cut back, 2 bases at V and 6 bases at J, with 19 bases in the middle. The CDR3 nucleotides are TGTGCCAGCAGTTACGATAGGGGGGGAACTCAGGCTGAAGCTTTCTTT. Protein product: CASSYDRGGTQAEAFF.

The chain has TRBV29-1 and TRBJ1-5, with D tentatively TRBD1 (6 bases). CDR3 length: 14 residues. V lost 5 bases and J lost 5, with 16 bases in between. The germline CDR1 and CDR2 sequences are SQVTM and ANQGSEA. The CDR3 reads CSVILAQGHQPQHF. The CDR3 nucleotides read TGCAGCGTTATCTTGGCGCAGGGGCATCAGCCCCAGCATTTT. The full variable domain, with the rest looked up from reference TRBV29-1 and TRBJ1-5, is SAVISQKPSRDICQRGTSLTIQCQVDSQVTMMFWYRQQPGQSLTLIATANQGSEATYESGFVIDKFPISRPNLTFSTLTVSNMSPEDSSIYLCSVILAQGHQPQHFGDGTRLSIL.

The CDR3, as DNA: TGTGCCAGCAGCCCCCGGAGCCTAACGAATGAGCAGTTCTTC. Protein: CASSPRSLTNEQFF. The genes are TRBV9 and TRBJ2-1, with unresolved D. Germline values: CDR1 SGDLS, CDR2 YYNGEE. CDR3 size: 14 residues. The V end was cut by 4 bases, the J end by 7 bases, with 15 bases between.

V and J are TRBV28 and TRBJ1-5; 9 bases line up with TRBD1. The CDR3 extends over 13 amino acids. Looked up from germline, CDR1 is MDHEN and CDR2 is SYDVKM. With 7 bases clipped from V and 6 bases from J, the junction kept 4 bases outside the gene matches. CDR3: CASKQGAPQPQHF. The CDR3 DNA reads TGTGCCAGCAAACAGGGGGCGCCTCAGCCCCAGCATTTT. Full variable domain (missing parts from reference TRBV28 and TRBJ1-5): DVKVTQSSRYLVKRTGEKVFLECVQDMDHENMFWYRQDPGLGLRLIYFSYDVKMKEKGDIPEGYSVSREKKERFSLILESASTNQTSMYLCASKQGAPQPQHFGDGTRLSIL.

The chain recombines TRBV4-3 with TRBJ1-2; TRBD1 is a possible D gene (5 bases). V gave up 1 base and J gave up 0 bases, with 9 bases separating them. The CDR3 has 15 amino acids. The germline V gene encodes CDR1 LGHNA and CDR2 YSLEER. The CDR3 DNA reads TGCGCCAGCAGCCAAGGACAGCAAGCTAACTATGGCTACACCTTC. Translating gives CASSQGQQANYGYTF.

The chain carries TRBV2 and TRBJ2-1; 10 bases line up with TRBD2. The CDR3 spans 12 residues. Per the germline V gene, CDR1 is SNHLY and CDR2 is FYNNEI. As DNA, the CDR3 is TGTAGTATAGCGGGAGGTTTTGGTGAGCAGTTCTTC. Protein sequence: CSIAGGFGEQFF.

CDR3 sequence: CASSFGYDPQETQYF. The DNA of the CDR3 is TGTGCCAGCAGCTTCGGGTATGATCCCCAAGAGACCCAGTACTTC. The chain employs TRBV7-9 and TRBJ2-5; D unresolved. The ends were cut back, 3 bases at V and 1 base at J, with 12 bases in the middle. The CDR3 has 15 residues. CDR1 SEHNR and CDR2 FQNEAQ come from the germline V gene (reference sequence). The full variable domain, in which reference TRBV7-9 and TRBJ2-5 provide the parts outside the CDR3, is DTGVSQNPRHKITKRGQNVTFRCDPISEHNRLYWYRQTLGQGPEFLTYFQNEAQLEKSRLLSDRFSAERPKGSFSTLEIQRTEQGDSAMYLCASSFGYDPQETQYFGPGTRLLVL.

This sequence joins TRBV9 and TRBJ2-1, with D possibly TRBD2 on 6 matching bases. In germline, CDR1 is SGDLS, CDR2 YYNGEE. The CDR3 is 13 amino acids. Trimming left V 7 bases short and J 7 bases short, with 15 bases between. The CDR3 here is CASEGGIRNEQFF. For the CDR3, the DNA is TGTGCCAGCGAAGGAGGGATTAGGAATGAGCAGTTCTTC.